The clone carrying this T cell receptor beta chain was counted only a few times. This entry comes from a study of T cell responses to AZD1222 COVID-19 vaccine. The data were produced by immunoSEQ multiplex PCR, yet TCRdb's version contains in-frame clones alone and is incomplete. Seen here are 200,000 or so clones, about 94% observed once, and the top ten hold 9.2%. V trimming: 3 bases; J trimming: 1 base; junction bases outside the gene matches: 8. CDR1 MDHEN and CDR2 SYDVKM come from the germline V gene. The CDR3 runs to 17 residues. This clonotype originated in an adult in good health. The sequencing used peripheral blood, collected on day 0 of AZD1222 vaccination. The chain links TRBV28 to TRBJ2-3; 9 bases fit TRBD2. The CDR3 loop is CASSLISAGGGTDTQYF. In nucleotides, the CDR3 is TGTGCCAGCAGTTTGATAAGTGCGGGAGGGGGCACAGATACGCAGTATTTT.